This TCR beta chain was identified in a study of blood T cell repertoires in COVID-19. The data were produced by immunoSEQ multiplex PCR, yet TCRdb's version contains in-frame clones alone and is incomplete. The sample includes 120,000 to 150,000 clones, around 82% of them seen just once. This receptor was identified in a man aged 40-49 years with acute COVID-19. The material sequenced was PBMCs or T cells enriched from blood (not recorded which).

The CDR3 is CASSSGAGPYNEQFF. The CDR3 nucleotides read TGTGCCAGCAGCTCCGGAGCGGGACCTTACAATGAGCAGTTCTTC. V and J are TRBV28 and TRBJ2-1; 7 bases align to TRBD2. CDR1 MDHEN and CDR2 SYDVKM come from the germline V gene. The CDR3 runs to 15 residues. With V trimmed by 6 bases and J by 4 bases, 9 bases remained unmatched.